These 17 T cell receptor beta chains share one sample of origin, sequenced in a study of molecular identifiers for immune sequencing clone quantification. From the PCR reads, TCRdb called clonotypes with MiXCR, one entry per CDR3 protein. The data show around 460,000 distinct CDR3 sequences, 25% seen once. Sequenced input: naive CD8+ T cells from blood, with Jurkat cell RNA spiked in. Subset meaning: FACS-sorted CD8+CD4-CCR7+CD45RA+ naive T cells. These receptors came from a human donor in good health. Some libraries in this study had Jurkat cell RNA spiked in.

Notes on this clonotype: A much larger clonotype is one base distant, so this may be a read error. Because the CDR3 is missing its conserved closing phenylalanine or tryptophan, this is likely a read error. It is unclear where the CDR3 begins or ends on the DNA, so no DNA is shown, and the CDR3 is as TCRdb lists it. The CDR3 here is CASSLYELPNFG. The chain carries TRBV7-9 and TRBJ1-3. The CDR3 totals 12 residues, both ends included. From germline, CDR1 is SEHNR and CDR2 FQNEAQ (reference sequence).

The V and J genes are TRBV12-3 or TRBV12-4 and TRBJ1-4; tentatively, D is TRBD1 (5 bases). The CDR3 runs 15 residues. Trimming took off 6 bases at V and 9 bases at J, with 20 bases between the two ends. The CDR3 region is CASSVDIGGGKKLFF. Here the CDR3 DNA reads TGTGCCAGCAGCGTGGACATCGGGGGAGGTAAAAAACTGTTTTTT.

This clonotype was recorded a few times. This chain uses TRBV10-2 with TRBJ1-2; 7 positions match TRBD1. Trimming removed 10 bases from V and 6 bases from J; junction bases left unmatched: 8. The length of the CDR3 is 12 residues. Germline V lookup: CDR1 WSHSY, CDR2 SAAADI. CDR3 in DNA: TGCGCCACTGCCGGACAGGAGAATGGCTACACCTTC. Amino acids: CATAGQENGYTF.

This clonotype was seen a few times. The CDR3 sequence: CASSSRGRAFEETQYF. The CDR3 DNA follows: TGTGCCAGCAGCTCCCGGGGCAGGGCCTTCGAAGAGACCCAGTACTTC. The rearrangement uses TRBV11-2 and TRBJ2-5; D tentatively reads TRBD1 or TRBD2 (5 bases each). V was cut by 4 bases and J by 3 bases, with 18 bases left in between. Germline assignment: CDR1 SGHAT and CDR2 FQNNGV. This CDR3 has 16 residues.

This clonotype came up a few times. The CDR3 here is CSAWTGYEQYF. CDR3 DNA sequence: TGCAGTGCTTGGACAGGCTACGAGCAGTACTTC. V gene TRBV20-1 combines with J gene TRBJ2-7; 7 bases match TRBD1. The ends lost 5 bases at V and 3 bases at J; junction bases unmatched: 1. The germline CDR1 and CDR2 sequences are DFQATT and SNEGSKA (reference sequence). The CDR3 runs 11 residues.

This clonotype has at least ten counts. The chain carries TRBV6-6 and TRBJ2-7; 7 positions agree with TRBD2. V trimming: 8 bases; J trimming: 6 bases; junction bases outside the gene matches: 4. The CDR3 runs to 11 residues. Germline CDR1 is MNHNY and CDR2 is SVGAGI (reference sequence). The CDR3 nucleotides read TGTGCCAGCGGGGGGGGAGGCGAGCAGTACTTC. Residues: CASGGGGEQYF.

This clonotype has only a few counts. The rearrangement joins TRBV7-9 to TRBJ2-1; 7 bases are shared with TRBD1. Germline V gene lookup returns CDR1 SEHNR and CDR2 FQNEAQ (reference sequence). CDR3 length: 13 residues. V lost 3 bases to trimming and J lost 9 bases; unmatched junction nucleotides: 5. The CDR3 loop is CASSLSSGGEQFF. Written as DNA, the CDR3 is TGTGCCAGCAGCTTGTCCTCAGGGGGTGAGCAGTTCTTC.

CDR3 DNA sequence: TGTGCCACCAGTGCGGGACAGGGGGAACAAGAGACCCAGTACTTC. Its translation: CATSAGQGEQETQYF. V gene TRBV24-1 combines with J gene TRBJ2-5; 11 nucleotides align to TRBD1. The CDR3 is 15 residues long. Trimming at V came to 5 bases and at J to 2 bases, leaving 3 bases not matched to a gene. The germline V gene encodes CDR1 KGHDR and CDR2 SFDVKD.

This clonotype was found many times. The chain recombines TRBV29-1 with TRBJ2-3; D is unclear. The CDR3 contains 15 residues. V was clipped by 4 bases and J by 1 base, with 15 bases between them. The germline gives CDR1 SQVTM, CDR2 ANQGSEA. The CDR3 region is CSVVLLSRGTDTQYF. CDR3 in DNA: TGCAGCGTTGTCCTCCTATCTCGGGGCACAGATACGCAGTATTTT.

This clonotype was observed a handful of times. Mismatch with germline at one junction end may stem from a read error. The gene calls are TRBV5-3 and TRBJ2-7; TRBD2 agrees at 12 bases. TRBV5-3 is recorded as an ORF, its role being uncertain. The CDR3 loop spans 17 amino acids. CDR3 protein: CASSSLGLAGTRYEQYF. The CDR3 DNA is TGTGCCAGCAGCTCATTAGGACTAGCGGGGACGAGGTACGAGCAGTACTTC.

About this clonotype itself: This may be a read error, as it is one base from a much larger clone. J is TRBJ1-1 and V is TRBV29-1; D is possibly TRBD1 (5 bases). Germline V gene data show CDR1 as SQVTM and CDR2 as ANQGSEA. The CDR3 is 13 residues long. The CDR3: CSVDGGMNTEALF. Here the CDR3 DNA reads TGCAGCGTTGATGGGGGGATGAACACTGAAGCTCTCTTT.

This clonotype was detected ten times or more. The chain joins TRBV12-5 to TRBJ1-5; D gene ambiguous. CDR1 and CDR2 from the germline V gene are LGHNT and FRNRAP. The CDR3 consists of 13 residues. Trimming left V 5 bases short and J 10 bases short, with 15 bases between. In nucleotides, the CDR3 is TGTGCTAGTGGTGCCAGCGATTTTGAACCCCAGCATTTT. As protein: CASGASDFEPQHF. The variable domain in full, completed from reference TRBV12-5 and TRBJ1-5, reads DARVTQTPRHKVTEMGQEVTMRCQPILGHNTVFWYRQTMMQGLELLAYFRNRAPLDDSGMPKDRFSAEMPDATLATLKIQPSEPRDSAVYFCASGASDFEPQHFGDGTRLSIL.

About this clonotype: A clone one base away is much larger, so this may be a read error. CDR3 sequence: CAGSLLSGPYEQYF. Written as DNA, the CDR3 is TGCGCCGGCAGCCTATTATCAGGGCCCTACGAGCAGTACTTC. The chain recombines TRBV4-1 with TRBJ2-7, with a weak D call TRBD1 (5 bases). There are 14 residues in the CDR3. The germline gives CDR1 MGHRA, CDR2 YSYEKL.

The CDR3 loop is CASSVFQLSSYNEQFF. DNA for the CDR3: TGTGCCAGCAGCGTCTTTCAGCTTAGCTCCTACAATGAGCAGTTCTTC. This chain joins TRBV12-3 or TRBV12-4 and TRBJ2-1; D unresolved. This CDR3 spans 16 amino acids. Trimming left V 6 bases short and J 0 bases short, with 15 bases between.

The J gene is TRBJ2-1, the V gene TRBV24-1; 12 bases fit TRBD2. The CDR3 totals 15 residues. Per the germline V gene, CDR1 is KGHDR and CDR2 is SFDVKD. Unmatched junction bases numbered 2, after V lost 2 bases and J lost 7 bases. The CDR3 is CATSDSSGRVNEQFF. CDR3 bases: TGTGCCACCAGTGATTCTAGCGGGAGGGTAAATGAGCAGTTCTTC.

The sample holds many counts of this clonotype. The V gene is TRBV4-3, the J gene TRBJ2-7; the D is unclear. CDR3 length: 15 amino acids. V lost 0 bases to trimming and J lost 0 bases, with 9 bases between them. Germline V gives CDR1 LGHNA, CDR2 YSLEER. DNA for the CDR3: TGCGCCAGCAGCCAAGAAGGCAGAGGCTCCTACGAGCAGTACTTC. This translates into CASSQEGRGSYEQYF.

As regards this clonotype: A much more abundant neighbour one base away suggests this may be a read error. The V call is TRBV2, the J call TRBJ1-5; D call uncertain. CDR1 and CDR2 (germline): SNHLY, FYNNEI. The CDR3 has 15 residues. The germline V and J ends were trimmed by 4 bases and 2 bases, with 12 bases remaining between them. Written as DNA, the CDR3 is TGTGCCAGCAGTGGTGCCGCGCGGGGCAATCAGCCCCAGCATTTT. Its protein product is CASSGAARGNQPQHF.